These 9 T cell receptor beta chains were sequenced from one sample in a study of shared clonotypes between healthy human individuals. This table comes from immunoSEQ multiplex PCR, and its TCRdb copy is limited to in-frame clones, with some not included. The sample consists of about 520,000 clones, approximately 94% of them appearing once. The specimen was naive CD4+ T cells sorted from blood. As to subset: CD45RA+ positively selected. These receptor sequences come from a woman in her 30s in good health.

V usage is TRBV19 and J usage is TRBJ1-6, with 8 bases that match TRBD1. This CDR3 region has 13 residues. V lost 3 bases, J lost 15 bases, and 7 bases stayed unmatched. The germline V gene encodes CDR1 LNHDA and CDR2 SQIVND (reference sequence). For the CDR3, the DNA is TGTGCCAGTAGTATCCAGGGGGCCGGAGGCCTCCACTTT. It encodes CASSIQGAGGLHF.

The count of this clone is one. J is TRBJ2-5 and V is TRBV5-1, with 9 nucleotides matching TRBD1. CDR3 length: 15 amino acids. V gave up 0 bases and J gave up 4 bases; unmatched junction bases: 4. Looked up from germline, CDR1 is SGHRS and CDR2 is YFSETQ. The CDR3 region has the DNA TGCGCCAGCAGCTTGGCGACGGACAGGGGAGAGACCCAGTACTTC. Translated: CASSLATDRGETQYF.

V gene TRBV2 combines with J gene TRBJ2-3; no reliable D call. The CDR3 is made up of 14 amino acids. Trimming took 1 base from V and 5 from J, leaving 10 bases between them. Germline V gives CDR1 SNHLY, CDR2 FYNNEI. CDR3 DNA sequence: TGTGCCAGCAGTGAAGAAATAGTAGGAGATACGCAGTATTTT. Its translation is CASSEEIVGDTQYF.

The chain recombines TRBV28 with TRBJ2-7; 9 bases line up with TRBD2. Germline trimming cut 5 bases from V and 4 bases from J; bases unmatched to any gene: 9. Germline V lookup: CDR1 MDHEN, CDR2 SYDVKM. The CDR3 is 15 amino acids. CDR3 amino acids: CASSARLAVSYEQYF. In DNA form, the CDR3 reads TGTGCCAGCAGTGCAAGACTAGCGGTCTCTTACGAGCAGTACTTC.

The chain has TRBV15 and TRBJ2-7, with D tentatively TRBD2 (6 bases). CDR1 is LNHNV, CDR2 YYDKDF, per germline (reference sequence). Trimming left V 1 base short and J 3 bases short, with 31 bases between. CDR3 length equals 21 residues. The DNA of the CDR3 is TGTGCCACCAGCAGAGTTCCTAACCCCACCGGGACTTTAGTCCTTCACTACGAGCAGTACTTC. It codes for CATSRVPNPTGTLVLHYEQYF.

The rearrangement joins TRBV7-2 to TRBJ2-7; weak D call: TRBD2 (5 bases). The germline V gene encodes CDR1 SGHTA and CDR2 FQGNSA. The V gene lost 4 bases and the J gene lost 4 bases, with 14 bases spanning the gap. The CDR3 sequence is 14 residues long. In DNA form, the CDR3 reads TGTGCCAGCAGCTCCTGGACGGGGTTGTACGAGCAGTACTTC. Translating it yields CASSSWTGLYEQYF.

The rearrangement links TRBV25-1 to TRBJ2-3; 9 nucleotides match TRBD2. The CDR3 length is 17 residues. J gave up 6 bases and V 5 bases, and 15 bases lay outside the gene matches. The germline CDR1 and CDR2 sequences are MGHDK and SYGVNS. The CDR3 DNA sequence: TGTGCCAGCAGTCTAGTGGGCTTAGCGGGAGAAGGGGATACGCAGTATTTT. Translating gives CASSLVGLAGEGDTQYF.

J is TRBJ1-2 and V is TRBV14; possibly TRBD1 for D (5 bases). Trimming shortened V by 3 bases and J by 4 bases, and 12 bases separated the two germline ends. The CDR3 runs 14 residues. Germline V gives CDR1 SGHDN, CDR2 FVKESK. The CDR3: CASSQQGVSYGYTF. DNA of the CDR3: TGTGCCAGCAGCCAGCAAGGGGTGAGCTATGGCTACACCTTC.

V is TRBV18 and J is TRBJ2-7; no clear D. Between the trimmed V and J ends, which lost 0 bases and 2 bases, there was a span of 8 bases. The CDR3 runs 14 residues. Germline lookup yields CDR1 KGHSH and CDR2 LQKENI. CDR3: CASSPPISAYEQYF. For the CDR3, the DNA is TGTGCCAGCTCACCACCGATTAGTGCCTACGAGCAGTACTTC.